This T cell receptor (beta chain) emerged from a study of cytomegalovirus exposure and HLA in healthy donors. Likely unrecorded immune exposures existed in these nominally healthy donors. Study-level points and caveats: Presence/absence analyses assumed roughly uniform sequencing depth across donors. V- and J-gene trimming in TCR beta was tied to a missense DCLRE1C variant by an analysis performed later. HLA alleles were associated with some 16,000 TCR beta sequences in a later analysis at 0.05 false discovery rate.

The V gene lost 5 bases and the J gene lost 1 base, with 12 bases spanning the gap. The CDR3 length is 15 residues. Germline V CDR1 and CDR2: MDHEN, SYDVKM. A multiplex PCR was run with 60 Vbeta primers and 13 Jbeta primers. Only in-frame clones appear in the TCRdb table, and some are missing; sequencing was by immunoSEQ multiplex PCR. The repertoire includes 130,000 or so clones, around 76% of them detected once, and approximately 7.8% sits in the top ten. Of note for this clone: Its specificity is not known.

Sequenced: PBMCs. This receptor was taken from a male donor in good health and CMV-seronegative. This chain uses TRBV28 with TRBJ1-3; TRBD1 is a possible D gene (5 bases). CDR3 DNA: TGTGCCAGCAGTCCAGGTCGACAGTCTGGAAACACCATATATTTT. Translation gives CASSPGRQSGNTIYF.